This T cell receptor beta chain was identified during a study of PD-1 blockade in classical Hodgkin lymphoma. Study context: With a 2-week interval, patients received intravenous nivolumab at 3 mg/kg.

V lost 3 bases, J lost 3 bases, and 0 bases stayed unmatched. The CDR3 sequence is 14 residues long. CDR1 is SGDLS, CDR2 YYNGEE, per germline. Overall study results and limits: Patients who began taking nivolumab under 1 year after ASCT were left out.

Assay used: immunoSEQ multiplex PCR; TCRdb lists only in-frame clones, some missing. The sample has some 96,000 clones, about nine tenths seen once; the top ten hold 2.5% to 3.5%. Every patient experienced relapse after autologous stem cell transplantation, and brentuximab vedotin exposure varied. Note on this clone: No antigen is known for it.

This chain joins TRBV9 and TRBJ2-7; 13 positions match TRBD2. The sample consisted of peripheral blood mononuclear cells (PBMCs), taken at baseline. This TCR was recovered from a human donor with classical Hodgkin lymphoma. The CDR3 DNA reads TGTGCCAGCAGCGGGACTAGCGGGGGCTACGAGCAGTACTTC. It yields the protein CASSGTSGGYEQYF.